The subject of this entry is one T cell receptor (beta chain). The table came from immunoSEQ multiplex PCR; TCRdb's copy has only in-frame clones and leaves some out. In the table there are tens of thousands of clones, 75% to 90% of which are singletons. The junction had 11 bases not matched to a gene; V was cut back by 5 bases and J by 1 base. CDR1 and CDR2 from the germline V gene are SGHNT and YYREEE (reference sequence). This CDR3 is built from 16 residues. This sample stems from a study of T cells after somatic rescue of genetic block. The sequencing input was peripheral blood mononuclear cells (PBMCs). The chain carries TRBV5-4 and TRBJ1-1; 7 bases map to TRBD1. This receptor was taken from a woman aged 18 to 35. CDR3 region: CASSIGTDTANTEAFF. The CDR3 DNA reads as TGTGCCAGCAGTATAGGGACAGATACAGCGAACACTGAAGCTTTCTTT. The full variable domain, in which reference TRBV5-4 and TRBJ1-1 provide the parts outside the CDR3, is ETGVTQSPTHLIKTRGQQVTLRCSSQSGHNTVSWYQQALGQGPQFIFQYYREEENGRGNFPPRFSGLQFPNYSSELNVNALELDDSALYLCASSIGTDTANTEAFFGQGTRLTVV.